This T cell receptor (beta chain) was retrieved from a study of regulatory T cells in long-lasting Graves disease. The sample's time point: newly diagnosed GD, antithyroid drugs for less than 3 months. PBMC RNA served as the TCR library source. Collection of peripheral blood (roughly 9.8 milliliters) was done using EDTA tubes. Both iRepertoire HTBI primers and Arm-PCR of CDR3 regions were used to build the TCR beta libraries. TCRdb independently ran MiXCR on the multiplex PCR reads; one entry per CDR3 protein. The sample has 400,000 to 650,000 distinct CDR3 sequences; about 16% are singletons. This clonotype appeared many times. Trimming stripped 3 bases from V and 4 bases from J, with 14 bases between. The CDR3 runs 14 residues. CDR1 and CDR2 from the germline V gene are DFQATT and SNEGSKA (reference sequence). In addition, the sample was reused for a study of T cells in Graves' hyperthyroidism and ophthalmopathy. That investigation notes: A patient was excluded if there was uncontrolled infection, other autoimmune disease, pregnancy or lactation. Most expanded thyroid clonotypes above 0.001 recurred in blood. Ophthalmopathy was predicted by the model a median of approximately six months ahead of onset.

This material consisted of peripheral blood mononuclear cells (PBMCs), taken at new diagnosis, from a patient treated with antithyroid drugs. This chain connects TRBV20-1 to TRBJ2-3, with a possible D match to TRBD2 (6 bases). The receptor was derived from a woman aged 35 to 59 with Graves disease. Here the CDR3 DNA reads TGCAGTGCTAGTAACGGGGGAGGCGCAGATACGCAGTATTTT. This codes for CSASNGGGADTQYF.